A selection of T cell receptor beta chains follows, all from one sample in a study of OX40 agonist ivuxolimab in advanced cancers. Only in-frame clones appear in the TCRdb table, and some are missing; sequencing was by immunoSEQ multiplex PCR. This sample has tens of thousands of clones; 85% to 95% occur once, and the top ten carry over 12%. This specimen was CD4+ or CD8+ T cells sorted from blood, taken in a trial of the OX40 agonist ivuxolimab. The receptors were gathered from an adult with an advanced solid tumor such as melanoma, head and neck, liver or kidney cancer. CDR3s include the opening cysteine and the closing phenylalanine or tryptophan. A D gene is named only where the DNA matches it firmly. The size entry is marked missing in some rows and otherwise reads once, few, many or a size class.

J: TRBJ1-1; size: -; V: TRBV6-1; D: -; length: 13; DNA: TGTGCCAGCAGTTCAGTAGGGGACACTGAAGCTTTCTTT; CDR3: CASSSVGDTEAFF
J: TRBJ2-1; size: -; V: TRBV21-1; D: -; length: 19; DNA: TGTGCCAGCAGCAAAGTTCGGGGCTCCCTGTTGAGCTCCTACAATGAGCAGTTCTTC; CDR3: CASSKVRGSLLSSYNEQFF
J: TRBJ2-1; size: -; V: TRBV19; D: -; length: 13; DNA: TGTGCCAGTAGTATTTCAGCCTACAATGAGCAGTTCTTC; CDR3: CASSISAYNEQFF
J: TRBJ1-5; size: -; V: TRBV19; D: -; length: 15; DNA: TGTGCCAGTAGTCCAGGAGGGATTGGGAGTCAGCCCCAGCATTTT; CDR3: CASSPGGIGSQPQHF
J: TRBJ2-1; size: -; V: TRBV7-9; D: TRBD1; length: 16; DNA: TGTGCCAGCAGCCCGAAGACAGGGATTCACTACAATGAGCAGTTCTTC; CDR3: CASSPKTGIHYNEQFF
J: TRBJ1-2; size: -; V: TRBV7-8; D: -; length: 14; DNA: TGTGCCAGCAGCTTAGGATACGGCGACTATGGCTACACCTTC; CDR3: CASSLGYGDYGYTF
J: TRBJ2-2; size: -; V: TRBV7-2; D: -; length: 17; DNA: TGTGCCAGCAGCTTAACCCCCGGGACTGGGAACACCGGGGAGCTGTTTTTT; CDR3: CASSLTPGTGNTGELFF
J: TRBJ2-7; size: -; V: TRBV19; D: -; length: 14; DNA: TGTGCCAGTAGTGGCCCCCGGGGGCCGGCCGAGCAGTACTTC; CDR3: CASSGPRGPAEQYF
J: TRBJ1-4; size: -; V: TRBV27; D: -; length: 15; DNA: TGTGCCAGCAGTTTAAGCAGGGCGAATAATGAAAAACTGTTTTTT; CDR3: CASSLSRANNEKLFF
J: TRBJ1-2; size: -; V: TRBV28; D: -; length: 14; DNA: TGTGCCAGCAGGGGCGGGAGCGGGCGAGGTGGCTACACCTTC; CDR3: CASRGGSGRGGYTF
J: TRBJ2-1; size: -; V: TRBV28; D: -; length: 17; DNA: TGTGCCAGCAGTTTTCGGACCGGGACGGAACTTTACAATGAGCAGTTCTTC; CDR3: CASSFRTGTELYNEQFF
J: TRBJ2-7; size: once; V: TRBV28; D: -; length: 13; DNA: TGTGCCAGCAGTTCGGGACGACTCTACGAGCAGTACTTC; CDR3: CASSSGRLYEQYF
J: TRBJ1-2; size: -; V: TRBV4-1; D: -; length: 16; DNA: TGCGCCAGCAGCCAAGATCAAGTAGAGATAGGCTATGGCTACACCTTC; CDR3: CASSQDQVEIGYGYTF
J: TRBJ2-4; size: -; V: TRBV2; D: -; length: 16; DNA: TGTGCCAGCAGTGAGAGGGGACGGGACGGCAGTAACATTCAGTACTTC; CDR3: CASSERGRDGSNIQYF
J: TRBJ2-2; size: once; V: TRBV19; D: -; length: 14; DNA: TGTGCCAGTAGTTTGATCTTAGGTTCCGGGGAGCTGTTTTTT; CDR3: CASSLILGSGELFF
J: TRBJ1-1; size: -; V: TRBV19; D: -; length: 16; DNA: TGTGCCAGTAGTATAAGCCCGGGGGCAGGTGACACTGAAGCTTTCTTT; CDR3: CASSISPGAGDTEAFF
J: TRBJ2-3; size: -; V: TRBV7-9; D: TRBD2; length: 16; DNA: TGTGCCAGCACCCCCGGACTAGCGGGAGTGGCAGATACGCAGTATTTT; CDR3: CASTPGLAGVADTQYF
J: TRBJ2-1; size: -; V: TRBV6-6; D: TRBD2; length: 15; DNA: TGTGCCAGCAGTACCAGGACTAGCGGGAAGGATGAGCAGTTCTTC; CDR3: CASSTRTSGKDEQFF
J: TRBJ2-1; size: -; V: TRBV7-2; D: TRBD2; length: 16; DNA: TGTGCCAGCAGCATACGGACTAGCGGGCCGTACAATGAGCAGTTCTTC; CDR3: CASSIRTSGPYNEQFF
J: TRBJ2-1; size: -; V: TRBV30; D: TRBD2; length: 15; DNA: TGTGCCTGGAGTGTAGACGGGGAGGGTTACAATGAGCAGTTCTTC; CDR3: CAWSVDGEGYNEQFF
J: TRBJ2-2; size: -; V: TRBV6-6; D: -; length: 14; DNA: TGTGCCAGCAGTTATGGGGACCGGATCGGGGAGCTGTTTTTT; CDR3: CASSYGDRIGELFF
J: TRBJ2-5; size: -; V: TRBV7-9; D: TRBD1; length: 14; DNA: TGTGCCAGCAGCGAAACAGGGGGGCAAGAGACCCAGTACTTC; CDR3: CASSETGGQETQYF
J: TRBJ2-1; size: -; V: TRBV30; D: -; length: 13; DNA: TGTGCTACGGACGGTCACTCCTACAATGAGCAGTTCTTC; CDR3: CATDGHSYNEQFF
J: TRBJ2-1; size: -; V: TRBV29-1; D: -; length: 13; DNA: TGCAGCGTTGGCGTGGAAACCTACAATGAGCAGTTCTTC; CDR3: CSVGVETYNEQFF
J: TRBJ2-2; size: -; V: TRBV9; D: -; length: 14; DNA: TGTGCCAGCAGCGTAGGGAGTGGGGCCGGGGAGCTGTTTTTT; CDR3: CASSVGSGAGELFF
J: TRBJ1-2; size: -; V: TRBV13; D: TRBD1; length: 13; DNA: TGTGCCAGCAGCTCGCCAGGGGGCTATGGCTACACCTTC; CDR3: CASSSPGGYGYTF
J: TRBJ2-1; size: -; V: TRBV18; D: -; length: 13; DNA: TGTGCCAGCTCGGCAGGTTTCGGGAATGAGCAGTTCTTC; CDR3: CASSAGFGNEQFF
J: TRBJ2-2; size: -; V: TRBV30; D: TRBD2; length: 17; DNA: TGTGCCTGGGCCCCGCTTCTAGCGGGAGGGCCCGTCGGGGAGCTGTTTTTT; CDR3: CAWAPLLAGGPVGELFF
J: TRBJ2-1; size: -; V: TRBV2; D: TRBD1; length: 15; DNA: TGTGCCAGCAGACCCGACAGGGGGCTAGGGAATGAGCAGTTCTTC; CDR3: CASRPDRGLGNEQFF
J: TRBJ1-3; size: -; V: TRBV7-6; D: -; length: 14; DNA: TGTGCCAGCAGCTTGGGAGGCTCTGGAAACACCATATATTTT; CDR3: CASSLGGSGNTIYF
J: TRBJ1-1; size: few; V: TRBV4-1; D: -; length: 13; DNA: TGCGCCAGCAGCCAAGTCCGGAACACTGAAGCTTTCTTT; CDR3: CASSQVRNTEAFF
J: TRBJ2-7; size: -; V: TRBV7-6; D: -; length: 15; DNA: TGTGCCAGCAGCTTAAGGGCAGGGGACTCCTACGAGCAGTACTTC; CDR3: CASSLRAGDSYEQYF
J: TRBJ2-2; size: -; V: TRBV7-9; D: -; length: 15; DNA: TGTGCCAGCATCGGAGTTGAGTCAGGTCCCGGGGAGCTGTTTTTT; CDR3: CASIGVESGPGELFF
J: TRBJ1-5; size: -; V: TRBV27; D: -; length: 14; DNA: TGTGCCAGCAGTCCGCCGCCGGGGCGGCAGCCCCAGCATTTT; CDR3: CASSPPPGRQPQHF
J: TRBJ2-7; size: -; V: TRBV4-1; D: TRBD2; length: 15; DNA: TGCGCCAGCAGCCTGGGACTAGCGGGAGGTTTCGAGCAGTACTTC; CDR3: CASSLGLAGGFEQYF